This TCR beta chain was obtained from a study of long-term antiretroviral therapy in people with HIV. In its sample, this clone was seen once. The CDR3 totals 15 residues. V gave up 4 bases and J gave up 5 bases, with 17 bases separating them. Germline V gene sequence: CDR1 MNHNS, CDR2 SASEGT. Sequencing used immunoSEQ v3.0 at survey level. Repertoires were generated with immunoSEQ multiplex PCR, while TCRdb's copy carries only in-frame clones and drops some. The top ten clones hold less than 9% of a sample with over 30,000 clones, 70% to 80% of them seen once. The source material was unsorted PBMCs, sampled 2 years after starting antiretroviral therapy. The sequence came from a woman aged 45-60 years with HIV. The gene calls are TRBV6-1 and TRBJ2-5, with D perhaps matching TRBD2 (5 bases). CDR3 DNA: TGTGCCAGCAGTGGGGAGCACAGTTTTGCCGAGACCCAGTACTTC. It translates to CASSGEHSFAETQYF.